Listed here is a single T cell receptor (beta chain). The data originate from a study of blood T cell repertoires in COVID-19. Only in-frame clones appear in the TCRdb table, and some are missing; sequencing was by immunoSEQ multiplex PCR. The sample holds 70,000 or so clones, roughly 87% seen once. The TCR originated in a woman aged 50 to 65 with acute or convalescent COVID-19. Material: peripheral blood.

DNA for the CDR3: TGTGCCAGCTCCTCTAGAGGAGGTGGGCAGTACTTC. Translating gives CASSSRGGGQYF. The gene calls are TRBV9 and TRBJ2-7; TRBD2 might be the D (5 bases). Germline V gene lookup returns CDR1 SGDLS and CDR2 YYNGEE. This CDR3 region has 12 residues. V lost 7 bases to trimming and J lost 9 bases, with 17 bases between them.